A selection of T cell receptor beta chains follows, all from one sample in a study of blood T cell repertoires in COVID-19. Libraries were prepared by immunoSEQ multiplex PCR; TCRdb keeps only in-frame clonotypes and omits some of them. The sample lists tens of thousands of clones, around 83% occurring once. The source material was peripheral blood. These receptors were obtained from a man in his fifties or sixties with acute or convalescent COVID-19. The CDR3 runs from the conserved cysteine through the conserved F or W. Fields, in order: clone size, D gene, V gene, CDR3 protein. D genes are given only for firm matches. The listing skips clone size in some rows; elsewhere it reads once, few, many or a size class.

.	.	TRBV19	CASSIGLSNTGELFF
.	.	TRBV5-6	CASSLAGGKPTF
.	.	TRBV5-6	CASSIQETQYF
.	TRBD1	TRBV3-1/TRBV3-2	CASSQKPGQGAVEQYF
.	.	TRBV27	CASSFSLMEGQVLSYNEQFF
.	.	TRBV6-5	CASSYSATQGVGTIYF
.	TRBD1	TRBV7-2	CASSLDGTDFYEQYF
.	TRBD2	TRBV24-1	CAKDGVLAGVPYEQYF
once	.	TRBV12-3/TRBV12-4	CASSRAGLYGYTF
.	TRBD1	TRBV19	CASIPTGYYYGYTF
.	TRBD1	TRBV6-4	CASSSGTGGTDTQYF
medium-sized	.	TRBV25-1	CASSSPGTRPGNTIYF
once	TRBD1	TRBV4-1	CASSFNRGNEQFF
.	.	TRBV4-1	CASSQGNQETQYF
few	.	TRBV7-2	CASSFSAAFTGELFF
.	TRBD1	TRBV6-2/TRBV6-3	CASSYSRDRADEQYF
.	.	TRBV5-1	CASSLTTGFNEKLFF
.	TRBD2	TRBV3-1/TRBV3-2	CASSQGRGTYNEQFF
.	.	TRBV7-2	CASSLVKGGSYNEQFF
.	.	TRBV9	CASSLRGTTMNTIYF
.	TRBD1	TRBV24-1	CATGRQGAAGELFF
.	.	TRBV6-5	CASRDIDQPQHF
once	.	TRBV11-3	CASSLGGGSSGANVLTF
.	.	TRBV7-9	CASSEIQGAYEQYF
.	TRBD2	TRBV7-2	CASSLVWGGDNEQFF
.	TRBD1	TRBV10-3	CAVSIQGESSYEQYF
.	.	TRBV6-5	CASSYGRVDEQFF
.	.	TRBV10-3	CAISESPSGVYGYTF
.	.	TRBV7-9	CASSTPWGRVSYGYTF
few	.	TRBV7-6	CASSFADRDNYGYTF
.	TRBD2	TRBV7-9	CASSLEGREAQYF
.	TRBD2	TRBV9	CASSPPGLAGKNEQFF
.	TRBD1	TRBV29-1	CSVPPKTGTVYGYTF
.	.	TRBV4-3	CASSPAPGSLVTEAFF
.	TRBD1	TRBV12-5	CASGLGQGLRAFF